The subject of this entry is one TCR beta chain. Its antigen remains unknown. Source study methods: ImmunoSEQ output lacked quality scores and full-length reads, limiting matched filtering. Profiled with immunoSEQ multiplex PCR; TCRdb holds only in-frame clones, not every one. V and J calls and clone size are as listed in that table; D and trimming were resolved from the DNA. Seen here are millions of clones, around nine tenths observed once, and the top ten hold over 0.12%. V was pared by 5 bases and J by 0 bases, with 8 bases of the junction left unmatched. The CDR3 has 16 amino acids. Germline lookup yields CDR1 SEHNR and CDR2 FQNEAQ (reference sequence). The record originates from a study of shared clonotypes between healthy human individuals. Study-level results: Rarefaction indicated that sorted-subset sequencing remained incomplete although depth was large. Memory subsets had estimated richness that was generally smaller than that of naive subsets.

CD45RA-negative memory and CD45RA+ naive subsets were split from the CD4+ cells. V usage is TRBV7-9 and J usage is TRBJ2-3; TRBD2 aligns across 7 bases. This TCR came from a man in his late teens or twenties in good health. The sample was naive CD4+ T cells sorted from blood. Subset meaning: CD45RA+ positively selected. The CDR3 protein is CASSPWEGRSTDTQYF. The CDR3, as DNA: TGTGCCAGCAGCCCCTGGGAGGGCCGGAGCACAGATACGCAGTATTTT.